This T cell receptor (beta chain) came from a study of cytomegalovirus exposure and HLA in healthy donors. Study information: T cells numbering around 200 million yielded more than 100 million unique TCR beta sequences in an earlier analysis.

The primer mix had 60 Vbeta and 13 Jbeta primers. Original methodology: The count from a later analysis was 65 million to 90 million unique TCR beta chains, 9.5 million to 13 million of them shared. The protocol was immunoSEQ multiplex PCR, while the TCRdb copy is restricted to in-frame clones and leaves out a portion. V, J and clone size are those of that table, while D and trimming were read from the DNA. The sample includes 96,000 or so clones. Details on this clone: Its target is unknown.

The germline V gene encodes CDR1 MDHEN and CDR2 SYDVKM. The CDR3 loop spans 13 amino acids. Between the trimmed V and J ends, which lost 6 bases and 0 bases, there was a span of 5 bases. Notes on the study in general: The sole available immune exposure information was CMV serostatus. The CMV antigen specificity of a few CMV-associated chains was confirmed through in vitro analysis.

The TCR comes from a woman in her twenties or thirties in good health and CMV-seronegative. The chain employs TRBV28 and TRBJ1-4; D uncertain. Sequencing was carried out using PBMCs. The CDR3 loop reads CASRHATNEKLFF. The CDR3 coding sequence is TGTGCCAGCAGACACGCAACTAATGAAAAACTGTTTTTT.